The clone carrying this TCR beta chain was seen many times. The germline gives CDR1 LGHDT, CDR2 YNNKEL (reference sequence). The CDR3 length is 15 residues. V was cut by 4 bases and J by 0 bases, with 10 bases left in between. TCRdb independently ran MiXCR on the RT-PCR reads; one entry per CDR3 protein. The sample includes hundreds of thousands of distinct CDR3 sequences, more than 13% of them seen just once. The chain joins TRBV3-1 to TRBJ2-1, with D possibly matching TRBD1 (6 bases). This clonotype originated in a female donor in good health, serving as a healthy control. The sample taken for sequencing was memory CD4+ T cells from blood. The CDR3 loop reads CASSPRGFSYNEQFF. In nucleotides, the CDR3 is TGTGCCAGCAGCCCCAGGGGATTCTCCTACAATGAGCAGTTCTTC.